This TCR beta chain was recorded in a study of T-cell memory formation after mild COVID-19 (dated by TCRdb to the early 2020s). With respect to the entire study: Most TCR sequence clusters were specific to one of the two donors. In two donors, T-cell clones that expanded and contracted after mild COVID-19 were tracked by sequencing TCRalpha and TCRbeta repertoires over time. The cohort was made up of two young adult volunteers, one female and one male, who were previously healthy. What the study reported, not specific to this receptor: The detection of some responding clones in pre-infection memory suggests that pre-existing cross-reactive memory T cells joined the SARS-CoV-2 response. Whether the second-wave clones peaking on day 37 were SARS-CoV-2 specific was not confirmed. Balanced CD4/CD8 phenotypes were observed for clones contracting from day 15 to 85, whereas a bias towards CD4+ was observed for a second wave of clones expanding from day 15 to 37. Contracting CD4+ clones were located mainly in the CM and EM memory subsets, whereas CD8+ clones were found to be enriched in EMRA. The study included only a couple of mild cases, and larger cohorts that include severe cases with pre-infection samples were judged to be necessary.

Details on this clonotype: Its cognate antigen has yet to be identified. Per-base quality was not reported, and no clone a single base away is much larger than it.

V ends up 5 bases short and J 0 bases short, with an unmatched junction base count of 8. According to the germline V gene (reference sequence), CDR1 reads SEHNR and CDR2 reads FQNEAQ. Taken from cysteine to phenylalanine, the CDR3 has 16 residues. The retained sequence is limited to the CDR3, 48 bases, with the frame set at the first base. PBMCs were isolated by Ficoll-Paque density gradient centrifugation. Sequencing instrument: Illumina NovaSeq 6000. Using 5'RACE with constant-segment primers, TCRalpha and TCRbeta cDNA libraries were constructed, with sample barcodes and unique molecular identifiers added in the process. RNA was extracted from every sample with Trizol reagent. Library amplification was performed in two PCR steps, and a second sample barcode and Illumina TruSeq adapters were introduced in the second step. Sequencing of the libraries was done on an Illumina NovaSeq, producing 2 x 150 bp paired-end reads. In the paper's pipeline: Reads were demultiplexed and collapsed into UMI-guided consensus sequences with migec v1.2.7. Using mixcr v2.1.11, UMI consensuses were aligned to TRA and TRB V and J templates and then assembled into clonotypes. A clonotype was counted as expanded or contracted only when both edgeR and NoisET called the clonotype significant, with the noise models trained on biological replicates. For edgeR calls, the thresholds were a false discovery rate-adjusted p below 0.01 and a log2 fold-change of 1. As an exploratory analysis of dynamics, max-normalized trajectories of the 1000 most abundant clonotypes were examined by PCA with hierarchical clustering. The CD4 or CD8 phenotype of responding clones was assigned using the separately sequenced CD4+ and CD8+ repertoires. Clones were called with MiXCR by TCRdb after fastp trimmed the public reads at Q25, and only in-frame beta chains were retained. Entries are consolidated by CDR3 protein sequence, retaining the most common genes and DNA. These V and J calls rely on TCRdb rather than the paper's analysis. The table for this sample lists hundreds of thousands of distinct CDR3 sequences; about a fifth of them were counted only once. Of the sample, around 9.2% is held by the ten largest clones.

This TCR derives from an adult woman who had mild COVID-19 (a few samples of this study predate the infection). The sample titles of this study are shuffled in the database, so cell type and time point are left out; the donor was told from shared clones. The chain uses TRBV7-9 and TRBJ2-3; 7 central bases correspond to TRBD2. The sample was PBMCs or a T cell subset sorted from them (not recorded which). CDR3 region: CASSPPLAPSTDTQYF. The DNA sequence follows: TGTGCCAGCAGCCCACCACTAGCGCCTAGCACAGATACGCAGTATTTT.